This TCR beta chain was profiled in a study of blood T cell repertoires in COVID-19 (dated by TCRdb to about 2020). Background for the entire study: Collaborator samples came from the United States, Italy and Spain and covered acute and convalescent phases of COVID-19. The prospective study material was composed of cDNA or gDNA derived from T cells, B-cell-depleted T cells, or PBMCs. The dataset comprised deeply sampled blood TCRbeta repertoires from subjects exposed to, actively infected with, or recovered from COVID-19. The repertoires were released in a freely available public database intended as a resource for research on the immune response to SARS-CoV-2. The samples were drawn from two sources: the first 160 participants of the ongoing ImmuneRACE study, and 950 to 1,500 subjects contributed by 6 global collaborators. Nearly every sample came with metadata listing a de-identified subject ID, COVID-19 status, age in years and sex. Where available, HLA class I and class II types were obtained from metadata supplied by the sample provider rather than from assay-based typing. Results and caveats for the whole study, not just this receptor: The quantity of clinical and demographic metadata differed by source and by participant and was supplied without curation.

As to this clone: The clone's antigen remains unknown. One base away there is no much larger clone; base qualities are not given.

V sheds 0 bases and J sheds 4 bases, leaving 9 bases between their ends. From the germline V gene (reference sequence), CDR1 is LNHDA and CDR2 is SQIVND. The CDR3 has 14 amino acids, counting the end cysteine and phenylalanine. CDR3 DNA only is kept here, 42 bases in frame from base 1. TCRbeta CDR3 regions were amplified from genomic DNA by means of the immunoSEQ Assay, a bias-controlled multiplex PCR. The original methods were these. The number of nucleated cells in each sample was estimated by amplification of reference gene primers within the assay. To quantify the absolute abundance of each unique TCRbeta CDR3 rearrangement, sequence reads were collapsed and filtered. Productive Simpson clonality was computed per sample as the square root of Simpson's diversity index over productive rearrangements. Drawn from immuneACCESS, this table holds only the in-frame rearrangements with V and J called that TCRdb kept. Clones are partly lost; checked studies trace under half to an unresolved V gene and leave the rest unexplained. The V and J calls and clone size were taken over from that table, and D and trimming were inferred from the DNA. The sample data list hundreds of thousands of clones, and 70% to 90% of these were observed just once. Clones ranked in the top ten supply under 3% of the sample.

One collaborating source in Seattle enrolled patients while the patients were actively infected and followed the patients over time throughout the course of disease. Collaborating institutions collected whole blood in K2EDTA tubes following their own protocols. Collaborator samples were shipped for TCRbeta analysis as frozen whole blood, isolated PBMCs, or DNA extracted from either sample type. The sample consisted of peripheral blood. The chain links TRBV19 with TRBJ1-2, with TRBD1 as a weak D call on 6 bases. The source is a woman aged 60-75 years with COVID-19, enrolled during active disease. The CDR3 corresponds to CASSIDGGAYGYTF. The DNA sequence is TGTGCCAGTAGTATAGACGGGGGGGCCTATGGCTACACCTTC.